This T cell receptor (beta chain) is drawn from a study of T cells in women clearing cervical HPV infection. About the study: With HLA typing for only a few women, HLA confounding remains possible.

Study-wide points: Combining TCR richness with V gene abundances gave approximately 0.84 AUC. CIN3+ cases had significantly higher TCR repertoire richness than controls, but evenness did not differ. Cases carried less TRBV6-7 than controls: roughly 0.11% versus 0.16%.

Method: immunoSEQ multiplex PCR; TCRdb's copy keeps in-frame clones and lacks some. Its listing shows roughly 29,000 clones. With regard to this clone: The antigen is unknown. The read stops 3 residues short of the end of the CDR3; the missing end is completed from the germline J gene.

The germline CDR1 and CDR2 sequences are GTSNPN and SVGIG (reference sequence). The CDR3 runs 16 residues. The germline V and J ends were trimmed by 4 bases and 7 bases, with 25 bases remaining between them. The genes are TRBV30 and TRBJ1-1, with D possibly TRBD1 on 5 matching bases. Input material: blood buffy coat. This TCR derives from a woman between 18 and 70 years old with a cervical HPV16 infection that either progressed to CIN3+ or cleared (not recorded which). CDR3 DNA, as far as it was read: TGTGCCTGGACCCTCACGGGGGGGTCGGAGGTAGATGAA. Translating it yields CAWTLTGGSEVDE. The complete CDR3 protein is CAWTLTGGSEVDEAFF.